This entry lists 21 T cell receptor beta chains sequenced from one sample in a study of blood T cells in healthy people across ages. Through a sample-barcoded 5' primer and a J-beta primer mix, a second PCR was run for 7 to 11 cycles. TCRdb re-called the 5' RACE reads through MiXCR, storing one row per CDR3 protein. Here the sample spans some 1.5 million distinct CDR3 sequences, under 30% being singletons. Sequenced input: blood. The receptors come from a woman aged 25 to 39 in good health.

The sample holds one count of this clonotype. This sequence joins TRBV3-1 and TRBJ1-2; no definite D call. V was clipped by 7 bases and J by 3 bases, with 18 bases between them. Per the germline V gene, CDR1 is LGHDT and CDR2 is YNNKEL (reference sequence). CDR3 length equals 15 residues. CDR3 nucleotide sequence: TGTGCCAGCACCCCAAGGCCTTGGGGAGACTATGGCTACACCTTC. Residues: CASTPRPWGDYGYTF.

This clonotype was seen a handful of times. The chain recombines TRBV2 with TRBJ2-7; D not resolved. Germline V gene lookup returns CDR1 SNHLY and CDR2 FYNNEI. CDR3 length: 14 residues. V was cut by 1 base and J by 1 base, with 8 bases left in between. The CDR3 protein is CASSEEVGSYEQYF. Here the CDR3 DNA reads TGTGCCAGCAGTGAAGAAGTGGGATCCTACGAGCAGTACTTC.

This chain uses TRBV7-9 with TRBJ1-1, with D maybe TRBD1 (5 bases). The CDR3 covers 15 residues. CDR1 is SEHNR and CDR2 is FQNEAQ in the germline V gene (reference sequence). Trimming shortened V by 5 bases and J by 1 base, and 14 bases separated the two germline ends. The CDR3 here is CASSHLGAANTEAFF. The CDR3 nucleotides are TGTGCCAGCAGCCATCTCGGGGCGGCGAACACTGAAGCTTTCTTT.

The V call is TRBV5-1, the J call TRBJ2-4, with D maybe TRBD1 (5 bases). V shed 1 base and J shed 0 bases, with 11 bases lying between them. The CDR3 is 16 residues long. CDR1 and CDR2 from the germline V gene are SGHRS and YFSETQ. This CDR3 reads CASSLSGPLAKNIQYF. Written as DNA, the CDR3 is TGCGCCAGCAGCTTGTCAGGGCCCCTAGCCAAAAACATTCAGTACTTC.

This clonotype came up a few times. This chain joins TRBV12-3 or TRBV12-4 and TRBJ1-1; a weak D match, TRBD1 (5 bases). This CDR3 is 13 amino acids long. Trimming took off 8 bases at V and 8 bases at J, with 18 bases between the two ends. The DNA of the CDR3 is TGTGCCAGCCGAAGAAACCAGGGTCTAGAAGCTTTCTTT. Its translation: CASRRNQGLEAFF.

This clonotype was seen a handful of times. This chain links TRBV9 with TRBJ2-7, with 7 bases identical to TRBD1. With 3 bases clipped from V and 6 bases from J, the junction kept 6 bases outside the gene matches. Germline CDR1 reads SGDLS; CDR2 reads YYNGEE. The CDR3 spans 13 residues. Here the CDR3 reads CASSDREGAEQYF. CDR3 in DNA: TGTGCCAGCAGCGACCGAGAGGGGGCCGAGCAGTACTTC.

This clonotype has at least ten counts. The chain employs TRBV10-1 and TRBJ2-5, with D unresolved. Germline CDR1 WNHNN, CDR2 SYGVQD (reference sequence). The CDR3 contains 15 residues. Trimming stripped 3 bases from V and 6 bases from J, with 17 bases between. The CDR3 DNA reads TGCGCCAGCAGTGAAGGGATAGCTGACTCACAGACCCAGTACTTC. Translation gives CASSEGIADSQTQYF.

The chain couples TRBV10-3 to TRBJ2-1, with D perhaps assigned TRBD1 or TRBD2 (5 bases each). The CDR3 runs to 14 residues. Germline lookup yields CDR1 ENHRY and CDR2 SYGVKD. Trimming took off 1 base at V and 13 bases at J, with 17 bases between the two ends. CDR3 protein: CAISEWGTMREQFF. The CDR3 DNA reads as TGTGCCATCAGTGAGTGGGGCACAATGAGGGAACAGTTCTTC.

The CDR3 here is CSAPGGAPLEQYF. The CDR3 DNA follows: TGCAGTGCCCCTGGGGGCGCCCCCCTCGAGCAGTACTTC. This chain uses TRBV20-1 with TRBJ2-7; a possible D gene is TRBD1 (6 bases). V was cut by 6 bases and J by 6 bases, with 18 bases left in between. The germline CDR1 and CDR2 sequences are DFQATT and SNEGSKA (reference sequence). The CDR3 runs to 13 residues.

This clonotype was observed a few times. A read error may produce the germline difference seen at one junction end. The CDR3 reads CSAGDRVGDPETQYF. Written as DNA, the CDR3 is TGCAGTGCTGGAGATCGTGTTGGCGATCCCGAGACCCAGTACTTC. The chain links TRBV20-1 to TRBJ2-5; D unresolved. This CDR3 has 15 amino acids. CDR1 DFQATT and CDR2 SNEGSKA come from the germline V gene (reference sequence).

The sample holds a few counts of this clonotype. The chain joins TRBV28 to TRBJ2-2; 8 nucleotides align to TRBD1. V lost 3 bases and J lost 3; bases outside the gene matches: 6. The CDR3 totals 16 residues. CDR1 is MDHEN, CDR2 SYDVKM, per germline. CDR3 region: CASSLSGGKDTGELFF. The CDR3 coding sequence is TGTGCCAGCAGTTTGTCAGGGGGCAAAGACACCGGGGAGCTGTTTTTT.

In its sample, this clonotype was seen a few times. The J gene is TRBJ2-1, the V gene TRBV6-6, with 8 nucleotides matching TRBD2. The germline V gene has CDR1 MNHNY and CDR2 SVGAGI (reference sequence). Germline trimming cut 6 bases from V and 8 bases from J; bases unmatched to any gene: 9. The CDR3 sequence is 14 residues long. The DNA for the CDR3 is TGTGCCAGCAGAGTGCCGGGGGGGCCCCATGAGCAGTTCTTC. Translating gives CASRVPGGPHEQFF.

Many counts were recorded for this clonotype. V and J are TRBV4-2 and TRBJ2-7; 7 bases match TRBD1. Germline loops: CDR1 LGHNA, CDR2 YNFKEQ. V was clipped by 5 bases and J by 6 bases; unmatched bases: 13. The CDR3 loop spans 15 amino acids. The DNA for the CDR3 is TGTGCCAGCAGCAACCTCGACGCTCGACAGGGCGAGCAGTACTTC. The encoded protein is CASSNLDARQGEQYF.

The V gene is TRBV7-8, the J gene TRBJ2-5; 8 bases map to TRBD2. CDR1 SGHVS and CDR2 FQNEAQ come from the germline V gene. The CDR3 has 14 amino acids. V gave up 5 bases and J gave up 11 bases; unmatched junction bases: 13. The CDR3 nucleotides are TGTGCCAGCAGCCCCGGGACTAGTTGGCGAGAGCAGTACTTC. Translated, it gives CASSPGTSWREQYF. The entire variable domain, with the rest obtained from reference TRBV7-8 and TRBJ2-5, is as follows: GAGVSQSPRYKVAKRGQDVALRCDPISGHVSLFWYQQALGQGPEFLTYFQNEAQLDKSGLPSDRFFAERPEGSVSTLKIQRTQQEDSAVYLCASSPGTSWREQYFGPGTRLLVL.

The DNA for the CDR3 is TGTGCCAGCAGCCGAAGTTATTCGGGACTGTTCTCCTACGAGCAGTACTTC. Translating gives CASSRSYSGLFSYEQYF. The V gene is TRBV11-2, the J gene TRBJ2-7, with D maybe TRBD2 (6 bases). Germline loops: CDR1 SGHAT, CDR2 FQNNGV. V lost 5 bases and J 0 bases, leaving 20 bases between the germline ends. CDR3 length: 17 amino acids.

This clonotype has a count of ten or more. J is TRBJ2-7 and V is TRBV29-1; 9 nucleotides match TRBD1. Germline V CDR1 and CDR2: SQVTM, ANQGSEA. This CDR3 has 16 residues. V was clipped by 4 bases and J by 1 base; unmatched bases: 11. CDR3 loop: CSVGTNRDRASYEQYF. The CDR3 DNA reads as TGCAGCGTTGGGACCAACCGGGACAGGGCATCCTACGAGCAGTACTTC.

This rearrangement joins TRBV6-5 to TRBJ1-1, with a weak D call TRBD1 (5 bases). Germline V gene sequence: CDR1 MNHEY, CDR2 SVGAGI. The CDR3 runs 15 residues. Trimming pared 2 bases from V and 5 bases from J, leaving 15 bases between. The CDR3 spells CASSYMASPGTEAFF. CDR3 DNA sequence: TGTGCCAGCAGTTACATGGCGTCTCCAGGGACTGAAGCTTTCTTT.

This clonotype was counted at least ten times. The rearrangement uses TRBV28 and TRBJ2-4; D is undetermined. From germline, CDR1 is MDHEN and CDR2 SYDVKM. V lost 4 bases, J lost 0 bases, and 4 bases lay in between. CDR3 length: 13 amino acids. The CDR3 sequence is CASSSIAKNIQYF. CDR3 nucleotides: TGTGCCAGCAGTTCTATAGCCAAAAACATTCAGTACTTC.

This chain uses TRBV7-9 with TRBJ2-4, with D possibly TRBD2 on 6 matching bases. The J call could be wrong; TRBJ2-7 is a better fit for the DNA end. Germline CDR1 and CDR2: SEHNR and FQNEAQ (reference sequence). The CDR3 sequence is 15 residues long. The DNA of the CDR3 is TGTGCCAGCAGCTTGGGGGGTCCTCGAACCTACGAGCAGTACTTC. This sequence encodes CASSLGGPRTYEQYF.

CDR3 coding DNA: TGTGCCAGCAGCCAAGACGGGACAGGGTTAAGTGGCTACACCTTC. The encoded protein is CASSQDGTGLSGYTF. The J gene is TRBJ1-2, the V gene TRBV4-2, with TRBD1 identical over 9 bases. CDR1 and CDR2 (germline): LGHNA, YNFKEQ. The CDR3 runs 15 residues. The trim removed 0 bases at V and 7 bases at J, leaving 6 bases unmatched.

The chain recombines TRBV15 with TRBJ1-1; D remains ambiguous. CDR1 and CDR2 (germline): LNHNV, YYDKDF (reference sequence). The germline V and J ends were trimmed by 3 bases and 3 bases, with 8 bases remaining between them. This CDR3 comprises 13 residues. CDR3 in amino acids: CATSRARHTEAFF. CDR3 sequence (DNA): TGTGCCACCAGCAGGGCCAGACACACTGAAGCTTTCTTT.